This TCR beta chain was retrieved from a study of T cells after yellow fever vaccination. TCRdb reprocessed the 5' RACE reads via MiXCR and lists one record per CDR3 protein. The sample holds hundreds of thousands of distinct CDR3 sequences, approximately 12% seen once. CDR1 and CDR2 (germline): SNHLY, FYNNEI. Trimming took 5 bases from V and 6 from J; bases not matched to a gene: 3. CDR3 length: 13 amino acids. The specimen comprised CD4+ T cells sorted from PBMCs, sampled 15 days after the yellow fever booster vaccination. V gene TRBV2 combines with J gene TRBJ2-1; 8 bases fit TRBD2. The clonotype comes from a man between 18 and 35 years old who received the YFV17D yellow fever vaccine. The CDR3 sequence is CASSFGLANEQFF. CDR3 in DNA: TGTGCCAGCAGTTTCGGACTAGCCAATGAGCAGTTCTTC.